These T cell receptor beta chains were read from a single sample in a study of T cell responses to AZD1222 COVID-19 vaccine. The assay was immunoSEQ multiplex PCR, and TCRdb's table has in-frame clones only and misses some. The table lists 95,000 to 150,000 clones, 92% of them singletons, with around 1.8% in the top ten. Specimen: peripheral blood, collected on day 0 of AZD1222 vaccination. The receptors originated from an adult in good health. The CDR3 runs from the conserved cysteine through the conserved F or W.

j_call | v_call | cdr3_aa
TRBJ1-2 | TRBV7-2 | CASSLWGGSNYGYTF
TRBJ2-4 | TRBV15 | CATSTRQGIGNIQYF
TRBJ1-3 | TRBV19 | CASRDRRFSGNTIYF
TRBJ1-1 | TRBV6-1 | CASSSSVMNTEAFF
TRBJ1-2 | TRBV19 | CASSIPQKLGGYTF
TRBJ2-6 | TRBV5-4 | CASSNSGVSGANVLTF
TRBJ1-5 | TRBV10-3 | CAISTTGSNQPQHF
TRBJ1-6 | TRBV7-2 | CASSLVPDNSPLHF
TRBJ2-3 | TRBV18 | CASSPIRSGARDTQYF
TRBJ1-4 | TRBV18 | CASSLGANEKLFF
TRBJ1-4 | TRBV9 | CASSVSDNEKLFF
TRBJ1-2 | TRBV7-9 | CASSGESNYGYTF
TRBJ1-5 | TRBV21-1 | CASSKLGQGAIQPQHF
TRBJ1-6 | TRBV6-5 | CASGGQGGNSPLHF
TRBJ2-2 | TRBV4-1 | CASSQGPIKRGLAGSGELFF
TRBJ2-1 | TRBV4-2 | CASIPSSGGYNEQFF
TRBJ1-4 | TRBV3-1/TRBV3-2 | CASSQGQGGEKLFF
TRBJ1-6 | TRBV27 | CASSLRGQSYNSPLHF
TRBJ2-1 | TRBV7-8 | CASSLGQGWQFF
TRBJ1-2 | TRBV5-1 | CASSLASGPAGYGYTF
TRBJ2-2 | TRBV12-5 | CASGLVQGGGELFF
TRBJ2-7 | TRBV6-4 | CASHEGRKSYEQYF
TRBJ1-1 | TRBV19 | CASRPRQLRNTEAFF
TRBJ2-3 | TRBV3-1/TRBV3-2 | CASSQERRDLDTQYF
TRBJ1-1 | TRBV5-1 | CASLGDRGDMNTEAFF
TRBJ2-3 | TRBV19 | CASRGLAADTQYF
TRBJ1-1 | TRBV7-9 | CASSPHLNTEAFF
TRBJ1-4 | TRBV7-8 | CASSRGTNEKLFF
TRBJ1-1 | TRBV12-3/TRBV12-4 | CASSLDINTEAFF
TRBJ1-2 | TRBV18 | CASSPDRSYGYTF
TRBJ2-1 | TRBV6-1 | CASSESSWGAVDEQFF
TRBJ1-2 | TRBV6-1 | CASSEIHTDRGYGYTF
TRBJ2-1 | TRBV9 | CASSVDRGYSSYNEQFF
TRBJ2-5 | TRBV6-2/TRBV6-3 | CASSPLGLAGGETQYF
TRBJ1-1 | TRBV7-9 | CASSSQGTRSKGAFF
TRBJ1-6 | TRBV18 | CASSPPGQGANSPLHF
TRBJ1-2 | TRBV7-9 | CASSRTETITLGYTF
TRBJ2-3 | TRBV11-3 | CASSPRTGLFGTDTQYF
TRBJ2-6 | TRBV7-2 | CASSHSPFSGANVLTF
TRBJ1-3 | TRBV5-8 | CASSLILPLSGNTIYF
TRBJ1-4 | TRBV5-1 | CASRLRGGNEKLFF
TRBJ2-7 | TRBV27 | CASSLSSRVEQYF